This is a list of T cell receptor beta chains from one sample in a study of shared clonotypes between healthy human individuals. Measured with immunoSEQ multiplex PCR; TCRdb has only the in-frame clones, and not every one. The repertoire holds 400,000 to 500,000 clones, with 70% to 80% as singletons. The specimen sequenced was PBMCs. The receptor source for this set is a woman aged 40 to 50 in good health. Some clones in this sample may be carry-over from other donors' samples. Both conserved end residues are part of each CDR3. Fields, in order: D gene, J gene, clone size, V gene, CDR3 DNA, CDR3 protein. A D gene is named only where the DNA matches it firmly. The listing skips clone size in some rows; elsewhere it reads once, few, many or a size class.

TRBD1,TRBJ2-7,NA,TRBV5-5,TGTGCCAGCAGCTTCAGGTCCGACGGGACAGGAGTATACGAGCAGTACTTC,CASSFRSDGTGVYEQYF
NA,TRBJ1-4,NA,TRBV7-9,TGTGCCAGCAGCTTATTAGGGGGGACAACGGATGAAAAACTGTTTTTT,CASSLLGGTTDEKLFF
NA,TRBJ2-3,many,TRBV11-2,TGTGCCAGCAGCTTACTGGGCACAGATACGCAGTATTTT,CASSLLGTDTQYF
NA,TRBJ2-7,NA,TRBV30,TGTGCCTGGAGTCCGGCCAGGGAGACCTACGAGCAGTACTTC,CAWSPARETYEQYF
NA,TRBJ2-3,NA,TRBV5-4,TGTGCCAGCAGCTTACCAGGGAGCACAGATACGCAGTATTTT,CASSLPGSTDTQYF
NA,TRBJ2-7,NA,TRBV28,TGTGCCAGCAGTCCGTACTACGAGCAGTACTTC,CASSPYYEQYF
NA,TRBJ1-2,few,TRBV4-3,TGCGCCAGCAGCCAAGTCCCCCCGGGACGCGGGGAGGGCTACACCTTC,CASSQVPPGRGEGYTF
TRBD2,TRBJ2-3,once,TRBV12-5,TGTGCTAGTGGCCAAGGGACTAGCGGGAGGGAAAGTACAGATACGCAGTATTTT,CASGQGTSGRESTDTQYF
NA,TRBJ2-5,NA,TRBV2,TGTGCCAGCAGTGAAGCCTTGGCGGGAAGAGAGACCCAGTACTTC,CASSEALAGRETQYF
TRBD2,TRBJ2-1,once,TRBV5-4,TGTGCCAGCAGAAGACTAGCGGGAGCCCTCCGGTACAATGAGCAGTTCTTC,CASRRLAGALRYNEQFF
NA,TRBJ1-2,few,TRBV9,TGTGCCAGCAGCTCAAATGGTGGCTACACCTTC,CASSSNGGYTF
NA,TRBJ1-1,NA,TRBV11-2,TGTGCCAGCAGCTCCCAATCGTTGACTGAAGCTTTCTTT,CASSSQSLTEAFF
TRBD1,TRBJ1-2,NA,TRBV15,TGTGCCACCAGCAGAGATGGGAACAGGGGCTATGGCTACACCTTC,CATSRDGNRGYGYTF
NA,TRBJ1-6,NA,TRBV7-4,TGCGCCCCGGGCGGAACGGCGAGCTCCTATAATTCACCCCTCCACTTT,CAPGGTASSYNSPLHF
TRBD2,TRBJ2-3,NA,TRBV4-2,TGTGCCAGCAGCCAAGATCCTAGCGGGAGCCCCACAGATACGCAGTATTTT,CASSQDPSGSPTDTQYF
TRBD2,TRBJ2-5,NA,TRBV27,TGTGCCAGCAGTTCCCCCGAGGGCCTAGCGGGAGTCCGAGAGACCCAGTACTTC,CASSSPEGLAGVRETQYF
NA,TRBJ2-1,NA,TRBV9,TGTGCCAGCAACAGACAGGATAGTTACAATGAGCAGTTCTTC,CASNRQDSYNEQFF
NA,TRBJ2-7,NA,TRBV11-2,TGTGCCAGCAGTTCGAGCAGCGGCCCCTACGAGCAGTACTTC,CASSSSSGPYEQYF
TRBD1,TRBJ2-7,NA,TRBV5-4,TGTGCCAGCAGCCCCAGGGGGATAACCTACGAGCAGTACTTC,CASSPRGITYEQYF
NA,TRBJ1-5,NA,TRBV10-2,TGCGCCAGCAGTGAGGAAAACAGGGAACGACAGCCCCAGCATTTT,CASSEENRERQPQHF
NA,TRBJ2-6,many,TRBV4-3,TGCGCCAGCAGCCAAGAGAGAGCTGGGGCCAACGTCCTGACTTTC,CASSQERAGANVLTF
NA,TRBJ2-7,NA,TRBV30,TGTGCCTCTAAAGGTTTGGGGCGGAGAGCCGCTTTC,CASKGLGRRAAF
TRBD2,TRBJ2-1,NA,TRBV19,TGTGCCAGTAGTGTGTCCGGGGGGAGGCAGTTCTTC,CASSVSGGRQFF
NA,TRBJ2-5,few,TRBV28,TGTGCCAGCAGTTTGTACAGGGAGAGAGAGACCCAGTACTTC,CASSLYRERETQYF
NA,TRBJ2-1,once,TRBV9,TGTGCCAGCAGCGTACTGGGGCAGTCCTACAATGAGCAGTTCTTC,CASSVLGQSYNEQFF
TRBD1,TRBJ1-1,NA,TRBV6-1,TGTGCCAGCAGTAAACAGGGGGCGGAGAACACTGAAGCTTTCTTT,CASSKQGAENTEAFF
TRBD2,TRBJ2-1,NA,TRBV18,TGTGCCAGCTCACCACCGGTGACTAGCGGATTGGGGCCATACAATGAGCAGTTCTTC,CASSPPVTSGLGPYNEQFF
TRBD2,TRBJ2-1,NA,TRBV27,TGTGCCAGCAGTTCAGTCCCCTACTGGACTAGCGGGTCCTACAATGAGCAGTTCTTC,CASSSVPYWTSGSYNEQFF
NA,TRBJ2-5,NA,TRBV7-3,TGTGCCAGCAGCCAAACCACTAGCAAAGCGGAGACCCAGTACTTC,CASSQTTSKAETQYF
NA,TRBJ2-7,NA,TRBV5-5,TGTGCCAGCAGCTTGGACGGGAGACCGGGCGAGCAGTACTTC,CASSLDGRPGEQYF
NA,TRBJ2-3,NA,TRBV28,TGTGCCAGCAGTTCCCCGACTGTTATCCTTAGCACAGATACGCAGTATTTT,CASSSPTVILSTDTQYF
NA,TRBJ2-2,NA,TRBV19,TGTGCCAGTTGGGGCCTCGTGAACACCGGGGAGCTGTTTTTT,CASWGLVNTGELFF
TRBD1,TRBJ1-2,few,TRBV6-1,TGTGCCAGCAGTGCGACAGGGACCTATGGCTACACCTTC,CASSATGTYGYTF
NA,TRBJ1-1,NA,TRBV27,TGTGCCAGCAGTTTATCCGGGGGGTGGAGCTCGAACACTGAAGCTTTCTTT,CASSLSGGWSSNTEAFF
TRBD1,TRBJ1-1,NA,TRBV10-1,TGCGCCAGAGGGACAGGCCCTGGGAACACTGAAGCTTTCTTT,CARGTGPGNTEAFF
NA,TRBJ2-5,NA,TRBV13,TGTGCCAGCAGCTTTCGGACCGAGACCCAGTACTTC,CASSFRTETQYF
NA,TRBJ1-5,few,TRBV10-2,TGCGCCAGCAGTGACCACAGACAGCCCCAGCATTTT,CASSDHRQPQHF
NA,TRBJ1-4,NA,TRBV7-9,TGTGCCAGCAGCATTTCACGCCGGGGGGCTGAAAAACTGTTTTTT,CASSISRRGAEKLFF
NA,TRBJ1-1,NA,TRBV10-3,TGTGCCATCAGTGGTCAGGGGCGGAACACTGAAGCTTTCTTT,CAISGQGRNTEAFF
NA,TRBJ2-7,NA,TRBV27,TGTGCCAGCCTCCCCTCGTGGGGTGGCGAGCAGTACTTC,CASLPSWGGEQYF
NA,TRBJ2-1,NA,TRBV29-1,TGCAGCGTTGACCGAGCCTACAGCGATGAGCAGTTCTTC,CSVDRAYSDEQFF
NA,TRBJ2-3,NA,TRBV9,TGTGCCAGCAGCGTAGGCCCGGGGCTGAGGACAGATACGCAGTATTTT,CASSVGPGLRTDTQYF
NA,TRBJ1-5,NA,TRBV21-1,TGTGCCAGCAGCCGGCTGACGACGAAACGGTGCAATCAGCCCCAGCATTTT,CASSRLTTKRCNQPQHF